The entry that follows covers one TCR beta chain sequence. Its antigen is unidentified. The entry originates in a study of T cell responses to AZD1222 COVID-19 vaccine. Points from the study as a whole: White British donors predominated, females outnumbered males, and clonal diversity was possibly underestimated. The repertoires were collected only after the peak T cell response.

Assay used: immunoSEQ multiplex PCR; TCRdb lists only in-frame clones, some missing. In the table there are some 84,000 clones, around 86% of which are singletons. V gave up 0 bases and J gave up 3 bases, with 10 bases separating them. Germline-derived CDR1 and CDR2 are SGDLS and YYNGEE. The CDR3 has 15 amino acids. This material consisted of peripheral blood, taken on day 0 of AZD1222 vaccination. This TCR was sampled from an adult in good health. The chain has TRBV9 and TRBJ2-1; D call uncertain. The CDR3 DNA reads TGTGCCAGCAGCGTAGAAGTGTTTGGCTACAATGAGCAGTTCTTC. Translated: CASSVEVFGYNEQFF.